This TCR beta chain stems from a study of blood T cell repertoires in COVID-19. The participants were between roughly 18 and 90 years old and came from under 25 US areas. In the original analysis: Amplification of reference gene primers provided the estimated nucleated cell counts. Repertoires were generated with immunoSEQ multiplex PCR, while TCRdb's copy carries only in-frame clones and drops some. That table is the source of V, J and clone size, and D and trimming were worked out from the DNA. The table shows fewer than 250,000 clones, with just over 85% occurring only once. This CDR3 contains 14 residues. V shed 7 bases and J shed 1 base, with 10 bases lying between them. CDR1 and CDR2 from the germline V gene are MNHEY and SVGAGI.

The source is a middle-aged woman with acute COVID-19. The chain recombines TRBV6-5 with TRBJ2-2; perhaps TRBD1 as D (5 bases). The specimen sequenced was PBMCs or T cells enriched from blood (not recorded which). The CDR3 DNA is TGTGCCAGCAAAGAGACAGAGAACACCGGGGAGCTGTTTTTT. This encodes CASKETENTGELFF.